This T cell receptor (beta chain) was identified in a study of T cells in localized non-small cell lung cancer. Produced via immunoSEQ multiplex PCR; TCRdb's table is partial and in-frame only. Of 20,000 to 25,000 clones detected, 80% to 90% appear once; the ten largest clones hold 10% to 15%. Germline assignment: CDR1 LGHNT and CDR2 FRNRAP. Between the trimmed V and J ends, which lost 1 base and 0 bases, there was a span of 7 bases. CDR3 length equals 15 residues. The sequence came from a man aged 35-75 years with stage II squamous cell lung carcinoma. The sample here was PBMCs, taken before any cancer treatment. This sequence joins TRBV12-5 and TRBJ2-1; D is unclear. The CDR3 coding sequence is TGTGCTAGTGGTTTGGCTCTGAGCTCCTACAATGAGCAGTTCTTC. Amino acid sequence: CASGLALSSYNEQFF.